This T cell receptor (beta chain) emerged from a study of blood T cell repertoires in COVID-19. This CDR3 has 15 amino acids. J gave up 5 bases and V 5 bases, and 8 bases lay outside the gene matches. Germline CDR1 reads SEHNR; CDR2 reads FQNEAQ (reference sequence). There are a few counts of this clone. Measured with immunoSEQ multiplex PCR; TCRdb has only the in-frame clones, and not every one. In the table there are about 200,000 clones, 70% to 85% of which are singletons. J is TRBJ1-4 and V is TRBV7-9; TRBD1 matches 7 bases. The sequence was collected from a man aged 45-60 years who had recovered from COVID-19. What was sequenced was peripheral blood. Here the CDR3 reads CASSQGTVVNEKLFF. In DNA, the CDR3 is TGTGCCAGCAGCCAAGGGACAGTTGTAAATGAAAAACTGTTTTTT.